The 15 T cell receptor beta chains listed next were all sequenced from one sample in a study of beta chain features in type 1 diabetes. These receptors have no identified antigens. Whole-study findings and limits: Within each of all four CD4+ subsets, Type 1 diabetes patients had TCRB CDR3s that were moderately but significantly shorter.

cDNA synthesis used the whole RNA isolate, giving expressed TCRB sequences. Profiled with immunoSEQ multiplex PCR; TCRdb holds only in-frame clones, not every one. Of around 41,000 clones listed, approximately 61% are singletons. The sequenced sample consisted of Tregs from blood. These receptors all stem from a man under 40 with type 1 diabetes. Some clones in this sample may be carry-over from other donors' samples.

About this clone itself: Other nucleotide sequences in the sample specify the same CDR3. J is TRBJ2-1 and V is TRBV9, with 9 nucleotides matching TRBD2. The J segment lost 4 bases and the V segment lost 2 bases, leaving 4 bases of the junction unmatched. The length of the CDR3 is 15 residues. Germline lookup yields CDR1 SGDLS and CDR2 YYNGEE. CDR3 region: CASSVAGGPYNEQFF. CDR3 coding DNA: TGTGCCAGCAGCGTCGCGGGGGGGCCGTACAATGAGCAGTTCTTC. Full variable domain (missing parts from reference TRBV9 and TRBJ2-1): DSGVTQTPKHLITATGQRVTLRCSPRSGDLSVYWYQQSLDQGLQFLIQYYNGEERAKGNILERFSAQQFPDLHSELNLSSLELGDSALYFCASSVAGGPYNEQFFGPGTRLTVL.

This clone was picked up a small number of times. This chain uses TRBV7-2 with TRBJ1-5; no reliable D call. There are 12 residues in the CDR3. Germline V gene data show CDR1 as SGHTA and CDR2 as FQGNSA. Trimming shortened V by 3 bases and J by 5 bases, and 5 bases separated the two germline ends. CDR3 nucleotide sequence: TGTGCCAGCAGCTTGTTAGATCAGCCCCAGCATTTT. This encodes CASSLLDQPQHF.

V usage is TRBV7-2 and J usage is TRBJ2-5; 7 bases map to TRBD1. This CDR3 has 15 residues. V was clipped by 5 bases and J by 0 bases; unmatched bases: 6. Germline lookup yields CDR1 SGHTA and CDR2 FQGNSA. The CDR3 nucleotides read TGTGCCAGCAGCCCCCCCAGGGGGTACCAAGAGACCCAGTACTTC. It translates to CASSPPRGYQETQYF.

This chain connects TRBV4-1 to TRBJ2-7; TRBD1 agrees at 7 bases. V was clipped by 1 base and J by 6 bases; unmatched bases: 12. The germline gives CDR1 MGHRA, CDR2 YSYEKL. The CDR3 totals 16 residues. The CDR3: CASSQGEGTEGSEQYF. DNA of the CDR3: TGCGCCAGCAGCCAAGGAGAAGGGACAGAAGGGTCCGAGCAGTACTTC.

V and J are TRBV18 and TRBJ2-3; D may be TRBD1 (7 bases). Germline lookup yields CDR1 KGHSH and CDR2 LQKENI. There are 16 residues in the CDR3. The V and J ends lost 3 bases and 2 bases respectively, with 15 bases between them. CDR3 sequence reads: CASSPARGATTDTQYF. As DNA, the CDR3 is TGTGCCAGCTCACCCGCCAGGGGGGCTACCACAGATACGCAGTATTTT.

The V call is TRBV7-8, the J call TRBJ1-1, with D possibly TRBD1 on 5 matching bases. The CDR3 contains 13 residues. Trimming took 2 bases from V and 4 from J, leaving 8 bases between them. Germline values: CDR1 SGHVS, CDR2 FQNEAQ. CDR3 in amino acids: CASSLRRGTEAFF. For the CDR3, the DNA is TGTGCCAGCAGCTTAAGAAGGGGCACTGAAGCTTTCTTT.

The gene calls are TRBV4-1 and TRBJ2-1, with TRBD1 matching over 9 bases. The CDR3 spans 15 residues. CDR1 is MGHRA, CDR2 YSYEKL, per germline. The V and J ends lost 4 bases and 7 bases, in that order; junction bases with no gene match: 8. CDR3 loop: CASSRGQGSFNEQFF. Written as DNA, the CDR3 is TGCGCCAGCAGCCGGGGACAGGGATCATTTAATGAGCAGTTCTTC.

The rearrangement uses TRBV5-1 and TRBJ2-5; TRBD2 matches 13 bases. The CDR3 contains 16 residues. The junction had 5 bases not matched to a gene; V was cut back by 4 bases and J by 2 bases. Germline V gene data show CDR1 as SGHRS and CDR2 as YFSETQ. The CDR3 sequence: CASSRTTSGGQETQYF. The CDR3 DNA follows: TGCGCCAGCAGCCGGACGACTAGCGGGGGGCAAGAGACCCAGTACTTC.

The V call is TRBV2, the J call TRBJ1-3; D may be TRBD1 (6 bases). The V and J ends lost 5 bases and 1 base respectively, with 12 bases between them. CDR1 is SNHLY and CDR2 is FYNNEI in the germline V gene. The CDR3 contains 15 residues. CDR3 DNA sequence: TGTGCCAGCAGTCCCAGAAGGGGGTCTGGAAACACCATATATTTT. Translation: CASSPRRGSGNTIYF.

V gene TRBV2 combines with J gene TRBJ2-3, with 13 bases aligning to TRBD2. There are 16 residues in the CDR3. In germline, CDR1 is SNHLY, CDR2 FYNNEI. The V segment lost 7 bases and the J segment 2 bases; nucleotides outside the gene matches: 6. The CDR3 DNA is TGTGCCAGCAAGGGACTAGCGGGGCTAGTCACAGATACGCAGTATTTT. Its translation is CASKGLAGLVTDTQYF.

As DNA, the CDR3 is TGTGCCAGCTCCCTCTGGACGGGGGGGGAGACCCAGTACTTC. Translated, it gives CASSLWTGGETQYF. The gene calls are TRBV18 and TRBJ2-5; 8 bases line up with TRBD2. The trim removed 6 bases at V and 5 bases at J, leaving 8 bases unmatched. Germline V CDR1 and CDR2: KGHSH, LQKENI. This CDR3 is 14 amino acids long.

This clone showed up just once. This chain joins TRBV6-5 and TRBJ2-7, with 8 positions matching TRBD1. Germline trimming cut 6 bases from V and 1 base from J; bases unmatched to any gene: 8. CDR1 is MNHEY, CDR2 SVGAGI, per germline. The CDR3 runs to 15 residues. The chain's CDR3 is CASRIDRGGSYEQYF. The CDR3 nucleotides are TGTGCCAGCAGGATCGACAGGGGTGGTTCCTACGAGCAGTACTTC.

Only a few counts were recorded for this clone. This chain connects TRBV7-3 to TRBJ2-1; 9 nucleotides line up with TRBD1. Germline trimming cut 5 bases from V and 1 base from J; bases unmatched to any gene: 3. CDR3 length: 15 amino acids. CDR1 is SGHTA, CDR2 FQGTGA, per germline. As DNA, the CDR3 is TGTGCCAGCAGCCGGGGGACAGGGTCCTACAATGAGCAGTTCTTC. Translating it yields CASSRGTGSYNEQFF.

The chain uses TRBV4-3 and TRBJ2-3; maybe TRBD1 (6 bases). The CDR3 consists of 16 residues. V lost 3 bases and J lost 2, with 15 bases in between. Per germline, CDR1 LGHNA and CDR2 YSLEER. CDR3 coding DNA: TGCGCCAGCAGCCATCACCCCCAGGGGTACACAGATACGCAGTATTTT. Its protein product is CASSHHPQGYTDTQYF.

The chain employs TRBV13 and TRBJ2-5; 7 positions match TRBD2. Germline CDR1 PRHDT, CDR2 FYEKMQ (reference sequence). This CDR3 has 14 residues. Unmatched junction bases numbered 1, after V lost 0 bases and J lost 3 bases. CDR3 bases: TGTGCCAGCAGCTTAGGCCGGGGGGAAGAGACCCAGTACTTC. Translated, it gives CASSLGRGEETQYF.